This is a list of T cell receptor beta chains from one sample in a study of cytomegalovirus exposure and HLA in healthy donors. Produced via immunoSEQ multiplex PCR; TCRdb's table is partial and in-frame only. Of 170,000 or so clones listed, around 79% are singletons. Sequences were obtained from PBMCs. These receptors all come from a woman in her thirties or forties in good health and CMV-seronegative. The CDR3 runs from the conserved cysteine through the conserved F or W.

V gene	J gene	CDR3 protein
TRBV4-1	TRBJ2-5	CASSQGWAGAETQYF
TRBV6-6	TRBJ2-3	CASSYRGTGEHTQYF
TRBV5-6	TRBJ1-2	CASRRTGGEYGYTF
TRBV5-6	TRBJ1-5	CASSRQGLYQPQHF
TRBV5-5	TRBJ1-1	CASSLSGNPNTEAFF
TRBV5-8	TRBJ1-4	CASSSLGRGTNEKLFF
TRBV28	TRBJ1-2	CASRPRTDTNYGYTF
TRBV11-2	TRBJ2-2	CASSLGRIGGPGELFF
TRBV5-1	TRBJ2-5	CASSLAPYQETQYF
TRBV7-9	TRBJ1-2	CASSLTSNQGGYTF
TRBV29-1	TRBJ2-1	CSVVTGGRNEQFF
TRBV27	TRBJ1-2	CASRSQGNYGYTF
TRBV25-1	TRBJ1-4	CASWDRENEKLFF
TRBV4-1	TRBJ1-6	CASSHPTGIYNSPLHF
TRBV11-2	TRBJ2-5	CASSTGLAGGKTQYF
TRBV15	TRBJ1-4	CATSRGQPQGEKLFF
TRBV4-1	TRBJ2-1	CASSETRGGAVYEQFF
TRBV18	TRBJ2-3	CASSPSRGGTDTQYF
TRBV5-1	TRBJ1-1	CASSPGTGVNTEAFF
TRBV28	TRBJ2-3	CASLQGWSDTQYF
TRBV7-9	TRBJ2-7	CASSQPPRTYEQYF
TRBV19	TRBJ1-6	CASTELTGTGNSPLHF
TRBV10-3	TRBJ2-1	CATAGEQGFYNEQFF
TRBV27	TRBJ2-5	CASSYKGLAGPQETQYF
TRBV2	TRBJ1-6	CASSEQGLYSPLHF
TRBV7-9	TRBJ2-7	CASSLLPGTGFYEQYF
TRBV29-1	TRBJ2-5	CSVFGLAAEETQYF
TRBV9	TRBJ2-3	CASSVSGNADTQYF
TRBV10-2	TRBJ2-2	CASSEGSGGAVGELFF
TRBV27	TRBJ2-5	CASSPRGSQETQYF
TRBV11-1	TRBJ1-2	CASSLPGQIYGYTF
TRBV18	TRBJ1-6	CASSPQPGESPLHF
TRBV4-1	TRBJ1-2	CASSQDWVTGRAGGYTF
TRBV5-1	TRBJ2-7	CASSLEGDGGQYF
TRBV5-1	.	CASSSFAASGGANEQYF
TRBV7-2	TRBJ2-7	CASSFKRASSYEQYF
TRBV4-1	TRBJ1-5	CASSQEPDTQPQHF
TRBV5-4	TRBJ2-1	CASSPLGANNEQFF
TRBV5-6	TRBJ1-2	CASSPGTGGNYGYTF
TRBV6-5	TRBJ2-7	CASSYETYEQYF
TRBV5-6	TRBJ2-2	CASGKRGTGELFF
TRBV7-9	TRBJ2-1	CASSYRPGTGHNEQFF